The 24 T cell receptor beta chains below were found in one sample sequenced in a study of blood T cell repertoires in COVID-19. Some clones are missing from TCRdb's copy, which holds only in-frame ones; the method was immunoSEQ multiplex PCR. The sample has under 450,000 clones; roughly 92% are singletons. Input material: PBMCs or T cells enriched from blood (not recorded which). These receptors all stem from a woman aged 40 to 55 who had been exposed to COVID-19.

The chain joins TRBV19 to TRBJ1-6; D is unclear. The CDR3 runs 14 residues. The germline V gene encodes CDR1 LNHDA and CDR2 SQIVND (reference sequence). V was cut by 5 bases and J by 5 bases, with 10 bases left in between. CDR3 nucleotides: TGTGCCAGTAGTGAGGTCGGAAATAATTCACCCCTCCACTTT. It yields the protein CASSEVGNNSPLHF.

The rearrangement uses TRBV7-9 and TRBJ2-1; 8 bases match TRBD1. Germline lookup yields CDR1 SEHNR and CDR2 FQNEAQ (reference sequence). Losses at the gene ends were 3 bases for V and 6 bases for J; bases not matched to a gene: 1. The CDR3 covers 13 residues. CDR3 nucleotide sequence: TGTGCCAGCAGCTTCGGACAGGGCAATGAGCAGTTCTTC. Residues: CASSFGQGNEQFF.

This rearrangement joins TRBV2 to TRBJ1-1; weak D call: TRBD1 (5 bases). Germline-derived CDR1 and CDR2 are SNHLY and FYNNEI. The CDR3 has 12 amino acids. Trimming stripped 6 bases from V and 5 bases from J, with 10 bases between. CDR3 loop: CASRATVTEAFF. CDR3 sequence (DNA): TGTGCCAGCAGGGCGACAGTGACTGAAGCTTTCTTT.

The chain employs TRBV12-3 or TRBV12-4 and TRBJ2-5; TRBD1 agrees at 8 bases. This CDR3 is built from 12 residues. Trimming cost V 5 bases and J 5 bases; bases outside gene matches: 1. CDR3 region: CASSDRGETQYF. The CDR3 DNA is TGTGCCAGCAGTGACAGGGGTGAGACCCAGTACTTC.

This chain uses TRBV19 with TRBJ2-1; D perhaps matches TRBD1 (5 bases). The V and J ends lost 1 base and 7 bases respectively, with 14 bases between them. In germline, CDR1 is LNHDA, CDR2 SQIVND (reference sequence). This CDR3 spans 15 amino acids. CDR3 region: CASSIGGMYRNEQFF. DNA for the CDR3: TGTGCCAGTAGTATAGGGGGCATGTATCGAAATGAGCAGTTCTTC.

This chain links TRBV19 with TRBJ2-4; D gene unclear. The CDR3 has 14 amino acids. The germline gives CDR1 LNHDA, CDR2 SQIVND (reference sequence). Trimming shortened V by 1 base and J by 8 bases, and 12 bases separated the two germline ends. The CDR3, as DNA: TGTGCCAGTAGTATAGGAACTCCCGGAGACATTCAGTACTTC. Protein: CASSIGTPGDIQYF. Full variable domain (missing parts from reference TRBV19 and TRBJ2-4): DGGITQSPKYLFRKEGQNVTLSCEQNLNHDAMYWYRQDPGQGLRLIYYSQIVNDFQKGDIAEGYSVSREKKESFPLTVTSAQKNPTAFYLCASSIGTPGDIQYFGAGTRLSVL.

This rearrangement joins TRBV9 to TRBJ2-7; 10 nucleotides line up with TRBD1. The germline V gene encodes CDR1 SGDLS and CDR2 YYNGEE. This CDR3 is 19 amino acids long. V shed 0 bases, J shed 4 bases, and the junction held 16 bases outside the gene matches. The CDR3 is CASSVGRRAGQGEGYEQYF. The CDR3 region has the DNA TGTGCCAGCAGCGTAGGACGTAGGGCTGGACAGGGGGAAGGATACGAGCAGTACTTC.

The V gene is TRBV19, the J gene TRBJ1-2; no clear D gene. V was cut by 6 bases and J by 4 bases, with 6 bases left in between. Germline V lookup: CDR1 LNHDA, CDR2 SQIVND (reference sequence). CDR3 length equals 11 residues. CDR3 protein: CASRTFYGYTF. CDR3 DNA: TGTGCCAGTAGGACTTTCTATGGCTACACCTTC. The full variable domain, completed using reference TRBV19 and TRBJ1-2, is DGGITQSPKYLFRKEGQNVTLSCEQNLNHDAMYWYRQDPGQGLRLIYYSQIVNDFQKGDIAEGYSVSREKKESFPLTVTSAQKNPTAFYLCASRTFYGYTFGSGTRLTVV.

The V gene is TRBV7-9, the J gene TRBJ1-1; 7 bases are shared with TRBD1. CDR1 and CDR2 (germline): SEHNR, FQNEAQ (reference sequence). Losses at the gene ends were 3 bases for V and 6 bases for J; bases not matched to a gene: 7. The CDR3 runs to 14 residues. CDR3 sequence (DNA): TGTGCCAGCAGCTTCAGGGACAGAGGGCCTGAAGCTTTCTTT. Translation: CASSFRDRGPEAFF.

The V gene is TRBV5-5, the J gene TRBJ1-1; D is possibly TRBD1 (5 bases). Trimming removed 2 bases at V and 1 base at J, with 12 bases between. The CDR3 consists of 15 residues. The germline CDR1 and CDR2 sequences are SGHKS and YYEKEE (reference sequence). Here the CDR3 reads CASSFVTTANTEAFF. As DNA, the CDR3 is TGTGCCAGCAGCTTTGTTACGACAGCGAACACTGAAGCTTTCTTT.

The genes are TRBV6-5 and TRBJ2-2; 11 nucleotides line up with TRBD1. The CDR3 runs to 15 residues. V dropped 6 bases and J dropped 4; count of bases not matched to a gene: 4. Germline V lookup: CDR1 MNHEY, CDR2 SVGAGI. CDR3 bases: TGTGCCAGCAGGTCGGACAGGGGGCCCACCGGGGAGCTGTTTTTT. It specifies CASRSDRGPTGELFF.

The CDR3 DNA reads TGTGCCAGCAGCTTGGGAGGGACGGACACCATATATTTT. It yields the protein CASSLGGTDTIYF. The chain couples TRBV7-8 to TRBJ1-3; tentative D call: TRBD1 (5 bases). Germline CDR1 and CDR2: SGHVS and FQNEAQ. The CDR3 extends over 13 amino acids. V was pared by 3 bases and J by 8 bases, with 11 bases between.

The V call is TRBV5-6, the J call TRBJ2-1; a weak D match, TRBD1 (6 bases). V was trimmed by 5 bases and J by 0 bases, leaving 15 bases between them. Per germline, CDR1 SGHDT and CDR2 YYEEEE. The CDR3 is 16 amino acids. DNA of the CDR3: TGTGCCAGCAGGCAAACAGGGTCTGGCTCCTACAATGAGCAGTTCTTC. This gives the protein CASRQTGSGSYNEQFF.

The V call is TRBV12-5, the J call TRBJ2-5; D gene ambiguous. Germline CDR1 reads LGHNT; CDR2 reads FRNRAP. Deletions cut 3 bases from V and 3 bases from J, with 5 bases between. This CDR3 contains 12 residues. CDR3 region: CASGLREETQYF. The CDR3 region has the DNA TGTGCTAGTGGTTTACGGGAAGAGACCCAGTACTTC.

This clone appeared a single time. The rearrangement uses TRBV5-4 and TRBJ1-2, with 7 bases matching TRBD1. Germline CDR1 reads SGHNT; CDR2 reads YYREEE (reference sequence). The trim removed 3 bases at V and 8 bases at J, leaving 13 bases unmatched. CDR3 size: 15 residues. The CDR3 region is CASSSEGRTGVGYTF. CDR3 nucleotides: TGTGCCAGCAGCTCAGAGGGGCGGACAGGCGTCGGCTACACCTTC.

This clone was recorded a few times. The V gene is TRBV19, the J gene TRBJ1-1; D may be TRBD1 (6 bases). CDR3 length equals 14 residues. Germline lookup yields CDR1 LNHDA and CDR2 SQIVND (reference sequence). The V end lost 9 bases, the J end lost 0 bases, and 14 bases lay between the germline ends. As DNA, the CDR3 is TGTGCCAGCCGGGATGGACAGATGAACACTGAAGCTTTCTTT. Its translation: CASRDGQMNTEAFF. Looking up the rest from reference TRBV19 and TRBJ1-1 gives the full variable domain: DGGITQSPKYLFRKEGQNVTLSCEQNLNHDAMYWYRQDPGQGLRLIYYSQIVNDFQKGDIAEGYSVSREKKESFPLTVTSAQKNPTAFYLCASRDGQMNTEAFFGQGTRLTVV.

The V and J genes are TRBV2 and TRBJ2-1; 12 nucleotides line up with TRBD2. The CDR3 has 18 residues. The germline V gene encodes CDR1 SNHLY and CDR2 FYNNEI. V trimming: 6 bases; J trimming: 8 bases; junction bases outside the gene matches: 17. Written as DNA, the CDR3 is TGTGCCAGCAGCCGTGGGCGGCAACTAGCGGGGGGTTGGCATGAGCAGTTCTTC. It specifies CASSRGRQLAGGWHEQFF.

This chain links TRBV7-2 with TRBJ2-5; 7 bases map to TRBD1. With V trimmed by 5 bases and J by 7 bases, 7 bases remained unmatched. The CDR3 has 13 residues. The germline V gene has CDR1 SGHTA and CDR2 FQGNSA. The CDR3 DNA reads as TGTGCCAGCAGCCCAAGGACAGGAAGGACCCAGTACTTC. This translates into CASSPRTGRTQYF.

V usage is TRBV9 and J usage is TRBJ2-3; tentative D call: TRBD2 (5 bases). Germline CDR1 and CDR2: SGDLS and YYNGEE. The V gene lost 0 bases and the J gene lost 4 bases, with 9 bases spanning the gap. The CDR3 sequence is 14 residues long. CDR3 residues: CASSVGIGADTQYF. The DNA of the CDR3 is TGTGCCAGCAGCGTAGGGATCGGGGCAGATACGCAGTATTTT.

This rearrangement joins TRBV29-1 to TRBJ1-2; 9 bases map to TRBD1. Germline V gene sequence: CDR1 SQVTM, CDR2 ANQGSEA. The V and J ends lost 3 bases and 3 bases, in that order; junction bases with no gene match: 8. CDR3 size: 15 residues. CDR3 nucleotide sequence: TGCAGCGTTGATCGAGGGACAGGGATTTACTATGGCTACACCTTC. Encoded protein: CSVDRGTGIYYGYTF.

This chain uses TRBV11-2 with TRBJ2-7; a possible D gene is TRBD1 (6 bases). Germline-derived CDR1 and CDR2 are SGHAT and FQNNGV. V lost 1 base, J lost 2 bases, and 12 bases lay in between. The CDR3 spans 15 residues. The CDR3 nucleotides read TGTGCCAGCAGCTTAGGAGACAGGACAGCCTACGAGCAGTACTTC. This sequence encodes CASSLGDRTAYEQYF.

The CDR3 DNA reads as TGTGCCAGCAGCGTTGGACAGGGGATGGCCAAAAACATTCAGTACTTC. Protein product: CASSVGQGMAKNIQYF. The chain combines TRBV7-9 with TRBJ2-4; the match to TRBD1 covers 9 bases. Germline CDR1 reads SEHNR; CDR2 reads FQNEAQ (reference sequence). The CDR3 is 16 residues long. Losses at the gene ends were 5 bases for V and 1 base for J; bases not matched to a gene: 6.

The chain combines TRBV5-1 with TRBJ1-4; D is undetermined. CDR1 SGHRS and CDR2 YFSETQ come from the germline V gene. The CDR3 is 14 amino acids. Trimming left V 5 bases short and J 0 bases short, with 8 bases between. The CDR3 region has the DNA TGCGCCAGCAGACAACAAGCAACTAATGAAAAACTGTTTTTT. Translating it yields CASRQQATNEKLFF.

The V call is TRBV18, the J call TRBJ1-2; 10 bases map to TRBD1. V lost 2 bases to trimming and J lost 1 base; unmatched junction nucleotides: 4. Germline CDR1 and CDR2: KGHSH and LQKENI. The CDR3 is 16 amino acids. This CDR3 reads CASSPFDRGLNYGYTF. The CDR3 region has the DNA TGTGCCAGCTCACCATTCGACAGGGGGCTTAACTATGGCTACACCTTC.